This T cell receptor (beta chain) was documented in a study of T cell repertoires in cytomegalovirus infection. Overall study context: HLA-C-restricted CMV epitopes, recently identified, and well-studied HLA-B-restricted ones were used by the study. Matching HLA type, along with CMV infection, was indicated by public TCR beta signatures. General observations from the study: Cumulated frequencies of public TCR beta families served to identify carriers of CMV plus the relevant HLA. HLA-C-restricted CMV clonotypes gave the most frequent clonotype in two of eight donors.

Per germline, CDR1 LGHNA and CDR2 YNFKEQ. CDR3 length: 14 residues. V lost 1 base to trimming and J lost 6 bases, with 11 bases between them. As regards this clonotype: Its target is not known.

Each CDR3 protein gets one entry after TCRdb re-called the reads with MiXCR. This sample carries around 430,000 distinct CDR3 sequences, approximately 46% of them seen once, and the ten largest clones take about two fifths. This receptor was obtained from a human donor in good health (CMV status not recorded). Some clones in this sample may be carry-over from other donors' samples. The rearrangement uses TRBV4-2 and TRBJ2-3; possibly TRBD2 for D (6 bases). The material was cultured PBMCs, obtained from culture after CMV antigen stimulation. CDR3 DNA: TGTGCCAGCAGCCAAGGGGGGGTCGAGGATACGCAGTATTTT. Translating gives CASSQGGVEDTQYF.